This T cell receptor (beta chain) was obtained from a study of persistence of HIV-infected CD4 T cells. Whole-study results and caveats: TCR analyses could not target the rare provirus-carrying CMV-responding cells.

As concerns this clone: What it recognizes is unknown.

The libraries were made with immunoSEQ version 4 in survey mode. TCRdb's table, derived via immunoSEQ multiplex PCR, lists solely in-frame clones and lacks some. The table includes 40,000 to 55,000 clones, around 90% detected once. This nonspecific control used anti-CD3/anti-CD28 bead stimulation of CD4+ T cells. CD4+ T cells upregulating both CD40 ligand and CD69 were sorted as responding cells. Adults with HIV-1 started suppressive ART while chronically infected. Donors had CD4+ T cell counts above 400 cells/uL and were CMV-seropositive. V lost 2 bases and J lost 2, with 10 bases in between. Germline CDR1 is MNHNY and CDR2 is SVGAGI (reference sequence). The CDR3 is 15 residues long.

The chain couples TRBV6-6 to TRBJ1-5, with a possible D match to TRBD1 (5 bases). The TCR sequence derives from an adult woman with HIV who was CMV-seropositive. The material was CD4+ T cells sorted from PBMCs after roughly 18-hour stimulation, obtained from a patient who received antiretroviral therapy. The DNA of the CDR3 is TGTGCCAGCAGTTACCCTGGGGGGGGCAATCAGCCCCAGCATTTT. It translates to CASSYPGGGNQPQHF.